A single sample gave rise to the 29 T cell receptor beta chains below, sequenced in a study of control samples from healthy donors and cancer patients. The table came from immunoSEQ multiplex PCR; TCRdb's copy has only in-frame clones and leaves some out. The sample includes tens of thousands of clones, around nine tenths of them seen just once. The specimen sequenced was PBMCs. These receptors were collected from a woman aged 45 to 65 with colorectal cancer.

V and J are TRBV24-1 and TRBJ2-3, with TRBD1 matching over 11 bases. The length of the CDR3 is 17 residues. Per the germline V gene, CDR1 is KGHDR and CDR2 is SFDVKD. J lost 0 bases, V lost 4 bases, and 5 bases had no gene match. The DNA of the CDR3 is TGTGCCACCAGTGACCCCGGACAGGGGGCGAGCACAGATACGCAGTATTTT. Protein product: CATSDPGQGASTDTQYF.

The rearrangement joins TRBV5-6 to TRBJ2-5; the D gene is possibly TRBD1 (5 bases). This CDR3 region has 16 residues. Germline assignment: CDR1 SGHDT and CDR2 YYEEEE. Trimming took 1 base from V and 4 from J, leaving 17 bases between them. In nucleotides, the CDR3 is TGTGCCAGCAGCTTGTTTCTCCAGGGTGCCGGAGAGACCCAGTACTTC. Protein: CASSLFLQGAGETQYF.

The chain has TRBV7-2 and TRBJ2-2; D unclear. Germline CDR1 SGHTA, CDR2 FQGNSA. Trimming shortened V by 5 bases and J by 4 bases, and 14 bases separated the two germline ends. The CDR3 contains 15 residues. DNA for the CDR3: TGTGCCAGCAGCCCTCCGACTGTAATCACCGGGGAGCTGTTTTTT. It translates to CASSPPTVITGELFF.

The chain couples TRBV30 to TRBJ1-6, with no clear D. V dropped 0 bases and J dropped 2 bases, with 5 bases sitting between them. The germline CDR1 and CDR2 sequences are GTSNPN and SVGIG (reference sequence). This CDR3 comprises 14 residues. The DNA for the CDR3 is TGTGCCTGGAGTGTGGGAGCCTATAATTCACCCCTCCACTTT. Encoded protein: CAWSVGAYNSPLHF. Based on the CDR3 plus reference TRBV30 and TRBJ1-6, the full variable domain is SQTIHQWPATLVQPVGSPLSLECTVEGTSNPNLYWYRQAAGRGLQLLFYSVGIGQISSEVPQNLSASRPQDRQFILSSKKLLLSDSGFYLCAWSVGAYNSPLHFGNGTRLTVT.

The chain uses TRBV27 and TRBJ2-7; TRBD1 matches at 7 bases. V shed 5 bases, J shed 7 bases, and the junction held 8 bases outside the gene matches. The germline V gene has CDR1 MNHEY and CDR2 SMNVEV (reference sequence). The CDR3 contains 13 residues. The chain's CDR3 is CASSPRQGREQYV. As DNA, the CDR3 is TGTGCCAGCAGTCCCCGACAGGGACGGGAGCAGTACGTC.

The chain carries TRBV28 and TRBJ2-6; TRBD1 is a possible D gene (5 bases). Per germline, CDR1 MDHEN and CDR2 SYDVKM. The CDR3 sequence is 15 residues long. The V end was cut by 6 bases, the J end by 2 bases, with 11 bases between. Here the CDR3 DNA reads TGTGCCAGCAGCCCAGGGCTAACTGGGGCCAACGTCCTGACTTTC. Its translation: CASSPGLTGANVLTF.

The CDR3 loop reads CASSERGETQYF. The CDR3 bases are TGTGCCAGCAGTGAAAGGGGGGAGACCCAGTACTTC. The genes are TRBV2 and TRBJ2-5; D perhaps matches TRBD1 (6 bases). The germline V gene encodes CDR1 SNHLY and CDR2 FYNNEI. With 2 bases removed from V and 5 bases from J, the gap between germline ends came to 6 bases. The CDR3 loop spans 12 amino acids.

The chain joins TRBV6-4 to TRBJ1-5; 8 bases line up with TRBD1. The V gene end was trimmed by 0 bases and the J gene end by 5 bases; junction bases not matched to a gene: 3. Germline-derived CDR1 and CDR2 are MRHNA and SNTAGT. This CDR3 contains 15 residues. Here the CDR3 DNA reads TGTGCCAGCAGTGACTCGGACAGGGAATATCAGCCCCAGCATTTT. This encodes CASSDSDREYQPQHF.

The V gene is TRBV7-2, the J gene TRBJ2-1; 7 bases map to TRBD1. Germline CDR1 and CDR2: SGHTA and FQGNSA. Unmatched junction bases numbered 10, after V lost 3 bases and J lost 2 bases. There are 17 residues in the CDR3. The CDR3 coding sequence is TGTGCCAGCAGCTTGGGGACCGGGACAGTCCCCTACAATGAGCAGTTCTTC. This codes for CASSLGTGTVPYNEQFF. Filled out from reference TRBV7-2 and TRBJ2-1, the complete variable domain reads GAGVSQSPSNKVTEKGKDVELRCDPISGHTALYWYRQSLGQGLEFLIYFQGNSAPDKSGLPSDRFSAERTGGSVSTLTIQRTQQEDSAVYLCASSLGTGTVPYNEQFFGPGTRLTVL.

The CDR3 DNA follows: TGTGCCAGCAGTACTGGGACGGCTAGCTCCTATAATTCACCCCTCCACTTT. This codes for CASSTGTASSYNSPLHF. The chain has TRBV27 and TRBJ1-6; D is possibly TRBD1 (5 bases). The CDR3 runs 17 residues. Germline CDR1 is MNHEY and CDR2 is SMNVEV (reference sequence). Deletions cut 5 bases from V and 0 bases from J, with 14 bases between.

The chain carries TRBV10-3 and TRBJ2-2; D is perhaps TRBD1 or TRBD2 (5 bases each). Per germline, CDR1 ENHRY and CDR2 SYGVKD. Between the trimmed V and J ends, which lost 7 bases and 8 bases, there was a span of 17 bases. This CDR3 has 14 amino acids. CDR3 sequence: CAITPGTPEGELFF. Here the CDR3 DNA reads TGTGCCATCACCCCCGGGACGCCCGAGGGGGAGCTGTTTTTT.

Only one count was recorded for this clone. The V gene is TRBV7-2, the J gene TRBJ2-3; TRBD2 agrees at 8 bases. The CDR3 has 16 amino acids. V lost 4 bases to trimming and J lost 3 bases; unmatched junction nucleotides: 9. Germline values: CDR1 SGHTA, CDR2 FQGNSA. The CDR3, as DNA: TGTGCCAGCAGCTCCCGCGGCGGGGGGATGACAGATACGCAGTATTTT. Protein: CASSSRGGGMTDTQYF. Based on the CDR3 plus reference TRBV7-2 and TRBJ2-3, the full variable domain is GAGVSQSPSNKVTEKGKDVELRCDPISGHTALYWYRQSLGQGLEFLIYFQGNSAPDKSGLPSDRFSAERTGGSVSTLTIQRTQQEDSAVYLCASSSRGGGMTDTQYFGPGTRLTVL.

This chain links TRBV7-9 with TRBJ1-2; no clear D gene. Looked up from germline, CDR1 is SEHNR and CDR2 is FQNEAQ (reference sequence). This CDR3 has 12 amino acids. V was shortened by 2 bases and J by 5 bases, with 6 bases between the two germline ends. CDR3 nucleotide sequence: TGTGCCAGCAGCTTATGGGAATATGGCTACACCTTC. This encodes CASSLWEYGYTF.

The J gene is TRBJ1-5, the V gene TRBV4-3, with D unclear. The length of the CDR3 is 16 residues. The V gene lost 4 bases and the J gene lost 0 bases, with 13 bases spanning the gap. The germline V gene encodes CDR1 LGHNA and CDR2 YSLEER. The CDR3 nucleotides read TGCGCCAGCAGCCCCTCCAGCGGTCTTAGCAATCAGCCCCAGCATTTT. Protein product: CASSPSSGLSNQPQHF.

This chain links TRBV7-2 with TRBJ1-1; D not certain. Per the germline V gene, CDR1 is SGHTA and CDR2 is FQGNSA. This CDR3 is 12 amino acids long. V was pared by 2 bases and J by 7 bases, with 8 bases between. The CDR3 spells CASSLMRLEAFF. The DNA of the CDR3 is TGTGCCAGCAGCTTAATGAGGCTTGAAGCTTTCTTT.

The chain joins TRBV3-1 (or the pseudogene TRBV3-2) to TRBJ2-5, with D unresolved. With 4 bases removed from V and 5 bases from J, the gap between germline ends came to 8 bases. The CDR3 spans 12 residues. Germline lookup yields CDR1 LGHDT and CDR2 YNNKEL (reference sequence). CDR3 protein: CASSPRRETQYF. The CDR3 region has the DNA TGTGCCAGCAGCCCGCGGCGGGAGACCCAGTACTTC.

This clone was seen once. The rearrangement uses TRBV30 and TRBJ2-7, with a weak D call TRBD1 (6 bases). The CDR3 is 12 residues long. Per the germline V gene, CDR1 is GTSNPN and CDR2 is SVGIG (reference sequence). The V and J ends lost 3 bases and 6 bases respectively, with 12 bases between them. For the CDR3, the DNA is TGTGCCTGGAGCCAGGGGCAGAGCGAGCAGTACGTC. Translation: CAWSQGQSEQYV.

The chain combines TRBV7-2 with TRBJ2-5, with D perhaps matching TRBD2 (5 bases). Germline V gene sequence: CDR1 SGHTA, CDR2 FQGNSA. Between the trimmed V and J ends, which lost 5 bases and 1 base, there was a span of 14 bases. The CDR3 spans 15 residues. CDR3 residues: CASSPQAAPQETQYF. For the CDR3, the DNA is TGTGCCAGCAGCCCTCAAGCGGCGCCCCAAGAGACCCAGTACTTC. Using reference TRBV7-2 and TRBJ2-5 for the parts outside the CDR3, the full variable domain is GAGVSQSPSNKVTEKGKDVELRCDPISGHTALYWYRQSLGQGLEFLIYFQGNSAPDKSGLPSDRFSAERTGGSVSTLTIQRTQQEDSAVYLCASSPQAAPQETQYFGPGTRLLVL.

The chain joins TRBV19 to TRBJ1-1; possibly TRBD1 for D (6 bases). V lost 6 bases and J 4 bases, leaving 15 bases between the germline ends. The CDR3 is 14 amino acids. CDR1 and CDR2 (germline): LNHDA, SQIVND (reference sequence). DNA for the CDR3: TGTGCCAGTAGGACGGGACAAGGGCTCACTGAAGCTTTCTTT. Amino acids: CASRTGQGLTEAFF.

This chain connects TRBV10-3 to TRBJ2-3, with 9 bases identical to TRBD2. Germline V gives CDR1 ENHRY, CDR2 SYGVKD. The length of the CDR3 is 16 residues. Trimming at V came to 2 bases and at J to 2 bases, leaving 5 bases not matched to a gene. The CDR3 DNA is TGTGCCATCAGTGAGGCCAGCGGGGGGACCACAGATACGCAGTATTTT. It specifies CAISEASGGTTDTQYF.

The chain recombines TRBV7-9 with TRBJ1-4; D not certain. The CDR3 loop spans 16 amino acids. The V and J ends lost 1 base and 4 bases respectively, with 13 bases between them. CDR1 and CDR2 (germline): SEHNR, FQNEAQ (reference sequence). The CDR3, as DNA: TGTGCCAGCAGCTTAGGGGCCGGGCAGAATAATGAAAAACTGTTTTTT. Protein: CASSLGAGQNNEKLFF.

The chain carries TRBV6-4 and TRBJ2-7; D perhaps matches TRBD1 (5 bases). Germline CDR1 and CDR2: MRHNA and SNTAGT. The ends were cut back, 0 bases at V and 0 bases at J, with 9 bases in the middle. CDR3 length equals 15 residues. CDR3 nucleotide sequence: TGTGCCAGCAGTGACTCAGGGGATCACTCCTACGAGCAGTACGTC. It specifies CASSDSGDHSYEQYV.

The chain has TRBV29-1 and TRBJ1-1; 7 bases are a match to TRBD1. Germline V gene lookup returns CDR1 SQVTM and CDR2 ANQGSEA. This CDR3 comprises 13 residues. Unmatched junction bases numbered 12, after V lost 7 bases and J lost 7 bases. CDR3 region: CSGATGLRGEAFF. The CDR3 coding sequence is TGCAGCGGAGCGACAGGGTTAAGGGGTGAAGCTTTCTTT.

This chain links TRBV6-6 with TRBJ1-3; D is perhaps TRBD1 (6 bases). The CDR3 length is 13 residues. The germline V and J ends were trimmed by 3 bases and 7 bases, with 10 bases remaining between them. CDR1 and CDR2 from the germline V gene are MNHNY and SVGAGI (reference sequence). CDR3 sequence (DNA): TGTGCCAGCAGTTATCAGGGGACGAACACCATATATTTT. This encodes CASSYQGTNTIYF.

The chain couples TRBV6-4 to TRBJ2-1; 8 nucleotides align to TRBD2. Germline lookup yields CDR1 MRHNA and CDR2 SNTAGT. V dropped 8 bases and J dropped 3; count of bases not matched to a gene: 9. This CDR3 region has 15 residues. The CDR3, as DNA: TGTGCCAGCTCCCTTCTAGCGGGCCACTACAATGAGCAGTTCTTC. It yields the protein CASSLLAGHYNEQFF.

The J gene is TRBJ1-4, the V gene TRBV19; 11 positions match TRBD1. The junction had 9 bases not matched to a gene; V was cut back by 5 bases and J by 10 bases. The CDR3 spans 15 residues. Germline CDR1 is LNHDA and CDR2 is SQIVND (reference sequence). The CDR3: CASSPDRGRVGKLFF. CDR3 sequence (DNA): TGTGCCAGTAGTCCGGACAGGGGGCGCGTTGGAAAACTGTTTTTT.

This chain links TRBV25-1 with TRBJ2-3, with no clear D. The germline V gene has CDR1 MGHDK and CDR2 SYGVNS. The CDR3 is made up of 14 amino acids. Trimming cost V 4 bases and J 5 bases, with 13 bases left between them. Here the CDR3 DNA reads TGTGCCAGCAGTGCGGCCGGGTCAGGAGATACGCAGTATTTT. Protein product: CASSAAGSGDTQYF.

J is TRBJ1-2 and V is TRBV6-2 or TRBV6-3; weak D call: TRBD1 (6 bases). Germline V gene data show CDR1 as MNHEY and CDR2 as SVGEGT. This CDR3 is 14 amino acids long. With 3 bases removed from V and 5 bases from J, the gap between germline ends came to 13 bases. The CDR3 DNA is TGTGCCAGCAGTTATCTGGACAGCTATTATGGCTACACCTTC. Encoded protein: CASSYLDSYYGYTF.

In the case of this clone: This sample includes further DNA sequences coding for the same CDR3. The chain couples TRBV6-5 to TRBJ1-2, with 11 bases lining up with TRBD1. Germline V gene lookup returns CDR1 MNHEY and CDR2 SVGAGI. Trimming removed 3 bases from V and 5 bases from J; junction bases left unmatched: 8. The CDR3 sequence is 16 residues long. CDR3 in amino acids: CASSYSRTGGGYGYTF. CDR3 DNA: TGTGCCAGCAGTTATTCCCGGACAGGGGGCGGGTATGGCTACACCTTC.